This T cell receptor (beta chain) derives from a study of blood T cell repertoires in COVID-19. Across the whole study: Samples came from the United States, Italy and Spain, spanning acute and convalescent COVID-19.

As processed by the authors: Amplification with reference gene primers provided the estimates of nucleated cell counts. Sequenced by immunoSEQ multiplex PCR; TCRdb stores in-frame clones only, minus some. The V and J calls and clone size are taken from that table; D and trimming were inferred from the DNA. In the table there are about 260,000 clones, about 81% of which are singletons. About this clone itself: At one end the junction does not follow the germline gene, possibly because of a read error.

Germline V gene sequence: CDR1 SGHRS, CDR2 YFSETQ. This CDR3 has 15 amino acids. The sequenced sample consisted of PBMCs or T cells enriched from blood (not recorded which). The genes are TRBV5-1 and TRBJ2-1; TRBD2 matches 8 bases. This sequence was found in a man aged 25-40 years with acute COVID-19. CDR3 in amino acids: CASSLAGNAYNEQFF. CDR3 DNA sequence: TGTGCCAGCAGTTTAGCGGGAAACGCCTACAATGAGCAGTTCTTC. Looking up the rest from reference TRBV5-1 and TRBJ2-1 gives the full variable domain: KAGVTQTPRYLIKTRGQQVTLSCSPISGHRSVSWYQQTPGQGLQFLFEYFSETQRNKGNFPGRFSGRQFSNSRSEMNVSTLELGDSALYLCASSLAGNAYNEQFFGPGTRLTVL.